This T cell receptor beta chain derives from a study of response to subunit inactivated influenza vaccine (dated 2018 in TCRdb). Looking at the study overall: To follow how T cells responded to a trivalent subunit inactivated influenza vaccine, the researchers relied on deep quantitative profiling of the T cell receptor repertoire.

General findings and caveats noted by the study authors: According to the authors, only a limited number of new T cells may be recruited by each seasonal influenza vaccination.

This clonotype was seen repeatedly, ten times or more. Its antigen remains unidentified. No base quality information exists; no much larger clone differs at one position. Via the germline V gene, CDR1 is KGHSH and CDR2 LQKENI. Cut back by 0 bases and 3 bases, the V and J ends lie 5 bases apart. The CDR3 has 13 amino acids, counting the end cysteine and phenylalanine. Only CDR3 DNA remains: 39 bases, in frame from the first base. The library relied on RT-PCR. These reads were obtained on an Illumina HiSeq 2500. TCRdb handled the public reads itself, with Q25 trimming in fastp and clone calling in MiXCR, and kept productive beta chains. Duplicate CDR3 protein sequences are folded into a single record with the most common DNA and genes. For this sample there are about 620,000 distinct CDR3 sequences; approximately 10% appear just once. Jointly, the top ten make up roughly 9.6% of the sample. These same records also appear under a second study, on T cells expressing NK-cell markers. The second study, in turn, reports: TCR beta cDNA libraries were made by 5'RACE template switching that added a universal primer site and unique molecular identifiers. TCR beta-chain repertoires were profiled in sorted CD3+CD56+NKG2C+, CD3+CD56+NKG2C- and CD3+CD56-NKG2C+ T-cell subsets from several donors. Among the eight sequenced donors, only one was HCMV-seronegative, while the other seven were HCMV-seropositive. In several experiments an anti-gammadeltaTCR antibody was added to restrict sorting to alphabetaTCR-expressing T cells. In more than 5 donors, the dominant CD3+CD56+NKG2C+ clonotypes were found to rank among the top 10 CD8+ clonotypes and to make up about 1.0-7.5% of CD8+ T cells. Those dominant clonotypes were again the most abundant among CD3+CD56-NKG2C+ cells in a handful of donors, at about 25-60.1%. Whether the expanded NKG2C-expressing T cell clones were specific for HCMV antigens was left unclear. The eight sequenced donors were randomly selected healthy volunteers, three men and five women. HCMV serostatus was determined by detecting HCMV-specific IgG in serum with a commercial ELISA kit. Peripheral blood mononuclear cells were isolated from blood by Ficoll density gradient centrifugation. For a handful of donors, unsorted PBMC were also used to sequence bulk peripheral blood T-cell repertoires. cDNA synthesis was primed from the TCR beta constant segment and was followed by two successive PCR amplification steps. Libraries were sequenced as 2 x 150 bp reads on Illumina HiSeq 2000/2500, MiSeq or NextSeq. MIGEC handled demultiplexing of the reads and grouping by UMI, while MiTCR was used to assemble and quantify clonotypes. Only TCR cDNA sequences supported by at least two reads were kept to exclude erroneous sequences. The tcR package was used for downstream repertoire analysis, with clonotypes matched between fractions based on CDR3 nucleotide sequence plus V segment. VDJmatch was used to annotate antigen specificity against VDJdb, with one amino acid substitution in CDR3 allowed.

Recombination joined TRBV18 with TRBJ2-5; a confident D gene designation cannot be given. This TCR derives from a man in his fifties who received an inactivated influenza vaccine. Donor details come from another sample of the same person, matched by shared clones. The sequencing here drew on PBMCs from blood, taken on the day of vaccination. The CDR3 protein is CASSPPEEETQYF. The bases read TGTGCCAGCTCACCACCGGAAGAAGAGACCCAGTACTTC.